These T cell receptor beta chains were read from a single sample in a study of human T cells and chemical hapten exposure. Via MiXCR, TCRdb re-called the RACE reads, giving one row per CDR3 protein. The data contain about 35,000 distinct CDR3 sequences, approximately 6.3% of them singletons. The source material was whole blood, sampled in connection with sensitization to the hapten diphenylcyclopropenone (DPC). These receptors originate from a woman under 40 with alopecia areata. Some clones in this sample may be carry-over from other donors' samples. CDR3s include the opening cysteine and the closing phenylalanine or tryptophan. The order of the fields is CDR3 DNA, CDR3 protein, D gene, J gene, clone size, V gene. A D gene is named only where the DNA matches it firmly. Expanded clones are given a class, and other clones once, few, many or no size at all.

CDR3nt: TGTGCCAGCTCACCGTCTGAGACCAGATCACCCCTCCACTTT
CDR3aa: CASSPSETRSPLHF
d_gene: -
j_gene: TRBJ1-6
abundance: many
v_gene: TRBV18

CDR3nt: TGTGCCAGGGAGGGGGCTTACACTGAAGCTTTCTTT
CDR3aa: CAREGAYTEAFF
d_gene: TRBD1
j_gene: TRBJ1-1
abundance: many
v_gene: TRBV2

CDR3nt: TGTGCCAGCAGCTTAGAACAGGTAGTAAAAAAGCAGTTCTTC
CDR3aa: CASSLEQVVKKQFF
d_gene: -
j_gene: TRBJ2-1
abundance: many
v_gene: TRBV7-9

CDR3nt: TGTGCCAGCAGTTTATCCGGGGGCGCGGGTCTTGGCTACACCTTC
CDR3aa: CASSLSGGAGLGYTF
d_gene: -
j_gene: TRBJ1-2
abundance: medium-sized
v_gene: TRBV27

CDR3nt: TGCAGCGTTAAAAGGGACAGGGGAGCCTACGAGCAGTACTTC
CDR3aa: CSVKRDRGAYEQYF
d_gene: TRBD1
j_gene: TRBJ2-7
abundance: many
v_gene: TRBV29-1

CDR3nt: TGTGCCAGCAGATCAGTGATGGATACGCAGTATTTT
CDR3aa: CASRSVMDTQYF
d_gene: -
j_gene: TRBJ2-3
abundance: -
v_gene: TRBV11-2

CDR3nt: TGCGCCAGCAGCCAAGTGTCAAACACCGGGGAGCTGTTTTTT
CDR3aa: CASSQVSNTGELFF
d_gene: -
j_gene: TRBJ2-2
abundance: many
v_gene: TRBV4-3

CDR3nt: TGTGCCAGCAGCCGCGGTGGGGGCAAGCAGTACTTC
CDR3aa: CASSRGGGKQYF
d_gene: -
j_gene: TRBJ2-7
abundance: many
v_gene: TRBV7-9

CDR3nt: TGTGCCAGCAGCCCCTTTTTGAGCGTAGGAGGGGACTATGGCTACACCTTC
CDR3aa: CASSPFLSVGGDYGYTF
d_gene: -
j_gene: TRBJ1-2
abundance: many
v_gene: TRBV3-1

CDR3nt: TGCAGTGCTCCTCCGGGACAGGAAGGCTATGGCTACACCTTC
CDR3aa: CSAPPGQEGYGYTF
d_gene: TRBD1
j_gene: TRBJ1-2
abundance: -
v_gene: TRBV20-1

CDR3nt: TGTGCCAGCAGCTTAGGGTCTTACGGCTGGGGGCAGTTCTTC
CDR3aa: CASSLGSYGWGQFF
d_gene: -
j_gene: TRBJ2-1
abundance: few
v_gene: TRBV7-9

CDR3nt: TGTGCCAGCGGACCGGACAAGATCTACGAGCAGTACTTC
CDR3aa: CASGPDKIYEQYF
d_gene: -
j_gene: TRBJ2-7
abundance: many
v_gene: TRBV6-2/TRBV6-3

CDR3nt: TGTGCCAGCAGCGGTAGGGAGGCATACTACACCTTC
CDR3aa: CASSGREAYYTF
d_gene: -
j_gene: TRBJ1-2
abundance: many
v_gene: TRBV11-2

CDR3nt: TGTGCCACCAGCAGGCCCCGGGCTGAAGCTTTCTTT
CDR3aa: CATSRPRAEAFF
d_gene: -
j_gene: TRBJ1-1
abundance: few
v_gene: TRBV15

CDR3nt: TGTGCCAGTACTAGCGGCACAAGCCAAGAGACCCAGTACTTC
CDR3aa: CASTSGTSQETQYF
d_gene: TRBD2
j_gene: TRBJ2-5
abundance: -
v_gene: TRBV6-2/TRBV6-3

CDR3nt: TGTGCCAGCAGGGAAGGGGCTGGATCACCCCTCCACTTT
CDR3aa: CASREGAGSPLHF
d_gene: -
j_gene: TRBJ1-6
abundance: -
v_gene: TRBV19

CDR3nt: TGCAGTGCGAGGCGGGGGGGACAGGGACATTCACCCCTCCACTTT
CDR3aa: CSARRGGQGHSPLHF
d_gene: TRBD1
j_gene: TRBJ1-6
abundance: -
v_gene: TRBV20-1

CDR3nt: TGTGCCAGCAGTTCCCCTGGGGACTTAAATTACAATGAGCAGTTCTTC
CDR3aa: CASSSPGDLNYNEQFF
d_gene: -
j_gene: TRBJ2-1
abundance: -
v_gene: TRBV12-3/TRBV12-4

CDR3nt: TGTGCCAGCAGTTTACGCAGGGTCGGGGATACGCAGTATTTT
CDR3aa: CASSLRRVGDTQYF
d_gene: -
j_gene: TRBJ2-3
abundance: -
v_gene: TRBV12-3/TRBV12-4

CDR3nt: TGTGCCAGCAGTTACGATGGGGTTGGGTCCTATGGCTACACCTTC
CDR3aa: CASSYDGVGSYGYTF
d_gene: -
j_gene: TRBJ1-2
abundance: few
v_gene: TRBV6-6

CDR3nt: TGCGCCAGCAGCCAAGCGGGATTTGGGGTCAATGAGCAGTTCTTC
CDR3aa: CASSQAGFGVNEQFF
d_gene: -
j_gene: TRBJ2-1
abundance: many
v_gene: TRBV4-1

CDR3nt: TGCAGTGGGGAGGAGGAGACCCAGTACTTC
CDR3aa: CSGEEETQYF
d_gene: -
j_gene: TRBJ2-5
abundance: many
v_gene: TRBV20-1

CDR3nt: TGTGCCAGCTTTAGTGCCGGGGAGCTGTTTTTT
CDR3aa: CASFSAGELFF
d_gene: -
j_gene: TRBJ2-2
abundance: -
v_gene: TRBV7-9

CDR3nt: TGCAGCGTTGGGACATCATCCTACGAGCAGTACTTC
CDR3aa: CSVGTSSYEQYF
d_gene: -
j_gene: TRBJ2-7
abundance: many
v_gene: TRBV29-1

CDR3nt: TGCAGTGCTAGTAAAAGCGGGTCCTACACCGGGGAGCTGTTTTTT
CDR3aa: CSASKSGSYTGELFF
d_gene: -
j_gene: TRBJ2-2
abundance: -
v_gene: TRBV20-1

CDR3nt: TGTGCCAGCAGTTTAGGTTCGGGAAATCTAGCCAAAAACATTCAGTACTTC
CDR3aa: CASSLGSGNLAKNIQYF
d_gene: -
j_gene: TRBJ2-4
abundance: -
v_gene: TRBV28

CDR3nt: TGTGCCATCAGTGAGTGGGCTAATGAGCAGTTCTTC
CDR3aa: CAISEWANEQFF
d_gene: -
j_gene: TRBJ2-1
abundance: -
v_gene: TRBV10-3

CDR3nt: TGTGCCAGCAGCTTATTAGGGGCGGACGTCACCCTCCACTTT
CDR3aa: CASSLLGADVTLHF
d_gene: -
j_gene: TRBJ1-6
abundance: many
v_gene: TRBV11-1

CDR3nt: TGCAGTGCTAGAGACGGACACCTGGGGTATAGCAATCAGCCCCAGCATTTT
CDR3aa: CSARDGHLGYSNQPQHF
d_gene: -
j_gene: TRBJ1-5
abundance: many
v_gene: TRBV20-1

CDR3nt: TGTGCCAGCAGCTTATCAGGAGCTCTCCAGCCCCAGCATTTT
CDR3aa: CASSLSGALQPQHF
d_gene: -
j_gene: TRBJ1-5
abundance: many
v_gene: TRBV5-6

CDR3nt: TGTGCCAGCAGTCTTCAGGGGAATACGGGCTACACCTTC
CDR3aa: CASSLQGNTGYTF
d_gene: -
j_gene: TRBJ1-2
abundance: few
v_gene: TRBV2

CDR3nt: TGTGCCAGCAGCCAAGAGTCCTCAGGGGAAGGCTATGGCTACACCTTC
CDR3aa: CASSQESSGEGYGYTF
d_gene: -
j_gene: TRBJ1-2
abundance: -
v_gene: TRBV4-2

CDR3nt: TGTGCCAGTAGTATCCACGGGGATGATTCCTACGAGCAGTACTTC
CDR3aa: CASSIHGDDSYEQYF
d_gene: -
j_gene: TRBJ2-7
abundance: -
v_gene: TRBV19

CDR3nt: TGCAGCGTTGAAATACGCTCGAACACTGAAGCTTTCTTT
CDR3aa: CSVEIRSNTEAFF
d_gene: -
j_gene: TRBJ1-1
abundance: many
v_gene: TRBV29-1

CDR3nt: TGCAGTGCTAGACAGCAGGGGGCGGACCATCCGTACTTC
CDR3aa: CSARQQGADHPYF
d_gene: TRBD1
j_gene: TRBJ2-7
abundance: many
v_gene: TRBV20-1

CDR3nt: TGTGCCAGCAGCCAGATTTGGACAGGGAACACTGAAGCTTTCTTT
CDR3aa: CASSQIWTGNTEAFF
d_gene: TRBD1
j_gene: TRBJ1-1
abundance: -
v_gene: TRBV14

CDR3nt: TGTGCCAGCAGTACCGAGTACAGGGGGCGGGATACGCAGTATTTT
CDR3aa: CASSTEYRGRDTQYF
d_gene: TRBD1
j_gene: TRBJ2-3
abundance: many
v_gene: TRBV6-5

CDR3nt: TGTGCCAGCAGCTTGGGGAGGAATGAGCAGTTCTTC
CDR3aa: CASSLGRNEQFF
d_gene: -
j_gene: TRBJ2-1
abundance: many
v_gene: TRBV5-5

CDR3nt: TGTGCCAGCAGCCCCCCGGGTGTGGCGGACTCCTACGAGCAGTACTTC
CDR3aa: CASSPPGVADSYEQYF
d_gene: -
j_gene: TRBJ2-7
abundance: few
v_gene: TRBV5-4

CDR3nt: TGTGCCACCAGTGATTCCGATTCTCAGCCCCAGCATTTT
CDR3aa: CATSDSDSQPQHF
d_gene: -
j_gene: TRBJ1-5
abundance: many
v_gene: TRBV24-1